This T cell receptor (beta chain) was documented in a study of beta chain features in type 1 diabetes. Only a few counts were recorded for this clone. cDNA synthesis used the whole RNA isolate, giving expressed TCRB sequences. TCRdb's table, derived via immunoSEQ multiplex PCR, lists solely in-frame clones and lacks some. The table lists more than 300,000 clones, roughly 15% of them singletons, with approximately 0.019% in the top ten. Germline V gives CDR1 MNHNY, CDR2 SVGAGI (reference sequence). The V gene lost 3 bases and the J gene lost 4 bases, with 13 bases spanning the gap. This CDR3 comprises 15 residues.

This sequence joins TRBV6-6 and TRBJ2-4; tentatively, D is TRBD1 (5 bases). Sequencing was performed on naive CD4+ T cells from blood. The clonotype was recovered from a woman younger than 30 in good health. The CDR3: CASSYAQERKNIQYF. CDR3 nucleotides: TGTGCCAGCAGTTATGCACAGGAACGGAAAAACATTCAGTACTTC.